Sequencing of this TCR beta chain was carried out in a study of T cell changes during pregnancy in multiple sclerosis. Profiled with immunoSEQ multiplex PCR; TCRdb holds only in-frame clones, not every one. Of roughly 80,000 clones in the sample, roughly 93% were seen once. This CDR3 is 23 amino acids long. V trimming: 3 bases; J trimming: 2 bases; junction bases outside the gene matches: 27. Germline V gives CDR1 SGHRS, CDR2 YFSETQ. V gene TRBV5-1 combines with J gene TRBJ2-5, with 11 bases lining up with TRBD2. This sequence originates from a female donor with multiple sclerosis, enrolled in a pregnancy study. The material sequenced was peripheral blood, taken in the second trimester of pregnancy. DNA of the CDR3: TGCGCCAGCAGCTGGCCACGAGGTAAGGACAGGGCAAGCACTAGCGGGGGTCAAGAGACCCAGTACTTC. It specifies CASSWPRGKDRASTSGGQETQYF.